A single sample is the source of the 4 T cell receptor beta chains below, sequenced in a study of cytomegalovirus exposure and HLA in healthy donors. Data came from immunoSEQ multiplex PCR; TCRdb stores just in-frame clones and leaves some out. The sample has about 150,000 clones; approximately 90% are singletons. The source material was PBMCs. The receptors were gathered from a man younger than 35 in good health and CMV-seronegative.

The chain carries TRBV5-1 and TRBJ2-7; D perhaps matches TRBD1 (5 bases). Germline assignment: CDR1 SGHRS and CDR2 YFSETQ. The CDR3 is 14 residues long. V shed 4 bases and J shed 2 bases, with 13 bases lying between them. CDR3 nucleotide sequence: TGCGCCAGCAGCCTCCTGACAGCCACCTACGAGCAGTACTTC. Its translation is CASSLLTATYEQYF.

The rearrangement uses TRBV30 and TRBJ2-6, with D hard to call. The germline V and J ends were trimmed by 2 bases and 0 bases, with 11 bases remaining between them. This CDR3 spans 16 amino acids. CDR1 GTSNPN and CDR2 SVGIG come from the germline V gene (reference sequence). This CDR3 reads CAWSISLHSGANVLTF. The CDR3 DNA reads as TGTGCCTGGAGTATTAGCCTACACTCTGGGGCCAACGTCCTGACTTTC. The full variable domain, its missing parts supplied by reference TRBV30 and TRBJ2-6, is SQTIHQWPATLVQPVGSPLSLECTVEGTSNPNLYWYRQAAGRGLQLLFYSVGIGQISSEVPQNLSASRPQDRQFILSSKKLLLSDSGFYLCAWSISLHSGANVLTFGAGSRLTVL.

The chain combines TRBV5-1 with TRBJ1-6; D not resolved. Germline CDR1 reads SGHRS; CDR2 reads YFSETQ. V was trimmed by 0 bases and J by 9 bases, leaving 13 bases between them. The CDR3 extends over 15 amino acids. This chain's CDR3 is CASSLDPGGSSPLHF. The CDR3 region has the DNA TGCGCCAGCAGCTTGGACCCGGGAGGGAGTTCACCCCTCCACTTT.

The gene calls are TRBV28 and TRBJ1-1, with 7 bases aligning to TRBD1. This CDR3 region has 14 residues. Looked up from germline, CDR1 is MDHEN and CDR2 is SYDVKM. The V gene end was trimmed by 7 bases and the J gene end by 1 base; junction bases not matched to a gene: 6. This CDR3 reads CASNLQGWNTEAFF. The DNA of the CDR3 is TGTGCCAGCAATCTACAGGGGTGGAACACTGAAGCTTTCTTT.